Each of the 14 T cell receptor beta chains below was sequenced from the same sample in a study of blood T cell repertoires in COVID-19 (dated by TCRdb to the early 2020s). Library creation used the immunoSEQ multiplex PCR assay. TCRdb stores this immuneACCESS table with in-frame sequences only. Part of the clones is absent; in the studies checked, under half of the shortfall reflects unresolved V genes, and no reason is known for the rest. The sample table contains about 240,000 clones; only one count was recorded for approximately 83% of them. The top ten clonotypes cover 3.3% of the sample. The specimen was PBMCs or T cells enriched from blood (not recorded which). These receptors all stem from a woman in her forties with acute COVID-19.

This sequence joins TRBV5-1 and TRBJ1-4, with D perhaps TRBD1 (6 bases). Trimming left V 2 bases short and J 3 bases short, with 11 bases between. The germline V gene has CDR1 SGHRS and CDR2 YFSETQ. This CDR3 comprises 15 residues. The CDR3: CASSFDRPPNEKLFF. For the CDR3, the DNA is TGCGCCAGCAGCTTCGACAGGCCGCCTAATGAAAAACTGTTTTTT.

The chain combines TRBV14 with TRBJ2-1; tentatively, D is TRBD2 (6 bases). Trimming shortened V by 0 bases and J by 2 bases, and 11 bases separated the two germline ends. In germline, CDR1 is SGHDN, CDR2 FVKESK. The CDR3 spans 16 residues. The CDR3 protein is CASSQEAGRTYNEQFF. The CDR3 bases are TGTGCCAGCAGCCAAGAGGCGGGGAGGACCTACAATGAGCAGTTCTTC.

This clone came up a few times. The genes are TRBV14 and TRBJ2-1, with 13 bases that match TRBD2. J was trimmed by 9 bases and V by 4 bases; bases with no gene match: 3. The germline V gene has CDR1 SGHDN and CDR2 FVKESK. The CDR3 consists of 14 residues. CDR3 loop: CASSLGLAGAEQFF. CDR3 in DNA: TGTGCCAGCAGCCTCGGACTAGCGGGAGCTGAGCAGTTCTTC. Drawing the rest from reference TRBV14 and TRBJ2-1, the complete variable domain is EAGVTQFPSHSVIEKGQTVTLRCDPISGHDNLYWYRRVMGKEIKFLLHFVKESKQDESGMPNNRFLAERTGGTYSTLKVQPAELEDSGVYFCASSLGLAGAEQFFGPGTRLTVL.

The chain couples TRBV12-5 to TRBJ2-3; TRBD2 agrees at 9 bases. The CDR3 extends over 15 amino acids. Per germline, CDR1 LGHNT and CDR2 FRNRAP. V trimming: 8 bases; J trimming: 3 bases; junction bases outside the gene matches: 9. The CDR3 nucleotides read TGTGCTAGTCACGAGGCGGGAGGGCCGACAGATACGCAGTATTTT. The encoded protein is CASHEAGGPTDTQYF.

This rearrangement joins TRBV14 to TRBJ2-3, with TRBD2 matching 9 bases. Per germline, CDR1 SGHDN and CDR2 FVKESK. CDR3 length: 16 residues. After removal of 3 bases from V and 0 bases from J, the junction contained 4 bases not matched to a gene. As DNA, the CDR3 is TGTGCCAGCAGCCACCGACTAGCGGAGAGCACAGATACGCAGTATTTT. This codes for CASSHRLAESTDTQYF. The full variable domain, with the rest looked up from reference TRBV14 and TRBJ2-3, is EAGVTQFPSHSVIEKGQTVTLRCDPISGHDNLYWYRRVMGKEIKFLLHFVKESKQDESGMPNNRFLAERTGGTYSTLKVQPAELEDSGVYFCASSHRLAESTDTQYFGPGTRLTVL.

A few counts support this clone. The chain links TRBV5-1 to TRBJ2-2; 8 nucleotides line up with TRBD1. The length of the CDR3 is 14 residues. With 2 bases clipped from V and 6 bases from J, the junction kept 3 bases outside the gene matches. Germline V gene lookup returns CDR1 SGHRS and CDR2 YFSETQ. The CDR3 is CASSFAGGPGELFF. The DNA for the CDR3 is TGCGCCAGCAGCTTTGCAGGGGGCCCCGGGGAGCTGTTTTTT. Drawing the rest from reference TRBV5-1 and TRBJ2-2, the complete variable domain is KAGVTQTPRYLIKTRGQQVTLSCSPISGHRSVSWYQQTPGQGLQFLFEYFSETQRNKGNFPGRFSGRQFSNSRSEMNVSTLELGDSALYLCASSFAGGPGELFFGEGSRLTVL.

The chain recombines TRBV25-1 with TRBJ2-1; TRBD2 aligns across 9 bases. The CDR3 runs 16 residues. Germline CDR1 MGHDK, CDR2 SYGVNS. V dropped 4 bases and J dropped 3; count of bases not matched to a gene: 7. The CDR3 nucleotides read TGTGCCAGCAGTGTCTCGCTAGCGGGGCTCTACAATGAGCAGTTCTTC. It encodes CASSVSLAGLYNEQFF.

Notes on this clone: One end of the junction does not line up with germline, which may come from a read error. The chain combines TRBV5-6 with TRBJ2-1; 8 bases map to TRBD2. Germline lookup yields CDR1 SGHDT and CDR2 YYEEEE. The CDR3 extends over 14 amino acids. The DNA for the CDR3 is TGCGCCAGCAGCTTGGGGACTAGAGATAATGAGCAGTTCTTC. This encodes CASSLGTRDNEQFF.

The CDR3 DNA sequence: TGTGCCAGCAGGCCTACAGGGGGAACTGAAGCTTTCTTT. Translating it yields CASRPTGGTEAFF. The V call is TRBV6-5, the J call TRBJ1-1, with TRBD1 matching over 8 bases. Germline CDR1 MNHEY, CDR2 SVGAGI. The V segment lost 6 bases and the J segment 5 bases; nucleotides outside the gene matches: 5. The CDR3 has 13 residues.

CDR3 DNA: TGCGCCAGCAGTCCAGGGGTTGGGTCTAATGAAAAACTGTTTTTT. Translating gives CASSPGVGSNEKLFF. The rearrangement uses TRBV5-1 and TRBJ1-4; tentatively, D is TRBD1 (6 bases). The CDR3 runs to 15 residues. V was pared by 5 bases and J by 3 bases, with 14 bases between. The germline V gene has CDR1 SGHRS and CDR2 YFSETQ.

The table lists this clone with a count of one. The chain uses TRBV28 and TRBJ2-3; D is possibly TRBD2 (5 bases). Germline-derived CDR1 and CDR2 are MDHEN and SYDVKM. This CDR3 is built from 15 residues. V dropped 1 base and J dropped 4 bases, with 12 bases sitting between them. CDR3 sequence reads: CASSLSVGGADTQYF. The CDR3 DNA is TGTGCCAGCAGTTTATCCGTAGGAGGCGCAGATACGCAGTATTTT.

The table lists this clone with a count of one. J is TRBJ2-1 and V is TRBV7-8; 8 positions match TRBD2. Germline CDR1 reads SGHVS; CDR2 reads FQNEAQ. The CDR3 has 18 residues. Losses at the gene ends were 3 bases for V and 5 bases for J; bases not matched to a gene: 15. The CDR3, as DNA: TGTGCCAGCAGCTTGAGGGCTAGCGGGTTCGGTGGGCACAATGAGCAGTTCTTC. Translated, it gives CASSLRASGFGGHNEQFF.

The chain employs TRBV11-3 and TRBJ1-2; 9 nucleotides align to TRBD1. The germline gives CDR1 SGHNT, CDR2 YENEEA. V was pared by 5 bases and J by 6 bases, with 7 bases of the junction left unmatched. The CDR3 has 14 residues. CDR3 amino acids: CASSDTGTGNGYTF. In nucleotides, the CDR3 is TGTGCCAGCAGCGACACCGGGACAGGGAATGGCTACACCTTC.

The chain is built from TRBV6-5 and TRBJ1-2; D unclear. Trimming pared 3 bases from V and 2 bases from J, leaving 7 bases between. The length of the CDR3 is 13 residues. Germline V lookup: CDR1 MNHEY, CDR2 SVGAGI. The CDR3 spells CASSYTGNYGYTF. The CDR3 nucleotides are TGTGCCAGCAGTTATACGGGGAACTATGGCTACACCTTC.